One and the same sample provided the 27 T cell receptor beta chains below, sequenced in a study of blood T cells in healthy people across ages. Together with a sample-barcoded 5' primer, a J-beta primer mix was included in a second PCR lasting about 7 to 11 cycles. TCRdb re-analysed the 5' RACE reads in MiXCR, keeping a single row per CDR3 protein. This sample has approximately 880,000 distinct CDR3 sequences; about 48% occur once, and the top ten carry under 15%. Source material: blood. Source of these receptors: a man aged 25 to 40 in good health.

Of note for this clonotype: The junction departs from the called germline gene at one end, perhaps through a read error. The chain is built from TRBV25-1 and TRBJ2-5; D is uncertain. The germline gives CDR1 MGHDK, CDR2 SYGVNS. This CDR3 contains 11 residues. CDR3 in DNA: TGTGCCAGCGCCTACCAAGAGACCCGGTACTTC. It is translated as CASAYQETRYF.

The chain employs TRBV5-1 and TRBJ2-4; 11 bases map to TRBD2. The tail of the sequence fits TRBJ2-7 better, so the J call may be wrong. This CDR3 region has 14 residues. Germline V CDR1 and CDR2: SGHRS, YFSETQ. The CDR3 here is CASSSTSGEYEQYF. The CDR3 DNA follows: TGCGCCAGCAGCTCGACTAGCGGGGAGTACGAGCAGTACTTC.

Concerning this clonotype itself: This may stem from a read error, because a much larger clone lies one nucleotide away. The chain has TRBV20-1 and TRBJ2-7; tentative D call: TRBD1 (5 bases). The CDR3 is 16 residues long. Germline CDR1 DFQATT, CDR2 SNEGSKA (reference sequence). The CDR3 DNA reads as TGCAGTGCTGGAGACGCTGCCAGGGCGACTCCCTACGAGCAGTACTTC. This translates into CSAGDAARATPYEQYF.

The chain has TRBV7-2 and TRBJ2-1; D is perhaps TRBD1 or TRBD2 (5 bases each). The V end was cut by 2 bases, the J end by 8 bases, with 19 bases between. Germline CDR1 and CDR2: SGHTA and FQGNSA. CDR3 length: 16 residues. This chain's CDR3 is CASSLKVGVVRDEQFF. The CDR3, as DNA: TGTGCCAGCAGCTTAAAGGTGGGGGTCGTAAGGGATGAGCAGTTCTTC.

This sequence joins TRBV3-1 and TRBJ2-7, with 7 bases matching TRBD1. The ends lost 0 bases at V and 0 bases at J; junction bases unmatched: 5. CDR1 and CDR2 from the germline V gene are LGHDT and YNNKEL (reference sequence). This CDR3 has 16 residues. CDR3: CASSQDYGTVSYEQYF. The DNA of the CDR3 is TGTGCCAGCAGCCAAGATTATGGGACAGTCTCCTACGAGCAGTACTTC.

The V gene is TRBV6-5, the J gene TRBJ1-2, with a possible D match to TRBD1 (5 bases). This CDR3 spans 13 amino acids. CDR1 and CDR2 from the germline V gene are MNHEY and SVGAGI. V lost 4 bases to trimming and J lost 7 bases, with 13 bases between them. The CDR3 coding sequence is TGTGCCAGCAGTTCCACGGGGGTTGGTGGCTACACCTTC. Its protein product is CASSSTGVGGYTF.

This clonotype was detected a few times. The V call is TRBV28, the J call TRBJ1-2, with D possibly matching TRBD1 (5 bases). This CDR3 contains 13 residues. Germline loops: CDR1 MDHEN, CDR2 SYDVKM. Trimming cost V 6 bases and J 4 bases, with 12 bases left between them. The CDR3 bases are TGTGCCAGCAGGGGGCCTGGGGTCTATGGCTACACCTTC. Translated, it gives CASRGPGVYGYTF.

This clonotype showed up just a few times. The J gene is TRBJ2-7, the V gene TRBV11-2; D is possibly TRBD1 (6 bases). This CDR3 has 14 amino acids. CDR1 SGHAT and CDR2 FQNNGV come from the germline V gene. Trimming left V 2 bases short and J 4 bases short, with 12 bases between. The CDR3 sequence: CASSLWDTLYEQYF. In DNA form, the CDR3 reads TGTGCCAGCAGCTTATGGGACACCCTTTACGAGCAGTACTTC.

This clonotype was recorded once. The chain carries TRBV20-1 and TRBJ1-2, with D possibly TRBD1 on 6 matching bases. The CDR3 is 15 residues long. Trimming stripped 2 bases from V and 5 bases from J, with 18 bases between. Germline CDR1 DFQATT, CDR2 SNEGSKA (reference sequence). Here the CDR3 reads CSARSPVQGAYGYTF. Here the CDR3 DNA reads TGCAGTGCTAGATCCCCGGTACAGGGAGCTTATGGCTACACCTTC.

The chain joins TRBV14 to TRBJ2-7; D is uncertain. Germline V CDR1 and CDR2: SGHDN, FVKESK. V lost 1 base to trimming and J lost 6 bases, with 16 bases between them. This CDR3 has 15 amino acids. This chain's CDR3 is CASSQGSGGTREQYF. In nucleotides, the CDR3 is TGTGCCAGCAGCCAAGGATCGGGCGGAACACGCGAGCAGTACTTC.

Concerning this clonotype: A read error is possible here, since a much larger clone lies one base away. The V call is TRBV7-2, the J call TRBJ2-7, with 9 bases lining up with TRBD2. The CDR3 has 17 residues. Unmatched junction bases numbered 14, after V lost 1 base and J lost 7 bases. CDR1 and CDR2 from the germline V gene are SGHTA and FQGNSA. CDR3 DNA: TGTGCCAGCAGCTTAGGCCCCGGGCGGGGGGGAAACAATGAGCAGTACTTC. This encodes CASSLGPGRGGNNEQYF.

The V call is TRBV20-1, the J call TRBJ1-2; D is possibly TRBD1 (6 bases). The germline V gene has CDR1 DFQATT and CDR2 SNEGSKA (reference sequence). With 6 bases removed from V and 0 bases from J, the gap between germline ends came to 14 bases. The CDR3 is 14 residues long. CDR3 DNA: TGCAGTGCGAAGCGGGACACCGCTAACTATGGCTACACCTTC. Amino acids: CSAKRDTANYGYTF.

This sequence joins TRBV27 and TRBJ1-2; 10 nucleotides line up with TRBD1. CDR1 MNHEY and CDR2 SMNVEV come from the germline V gene (reference sequence). This CDR3 comprises 16 residues. The trim removed 5 bases at V and 9 bases at J, leaving 15 bases unmatched. DNA for the CDR3: TGTGCCAGCAGTACTTGGACAGGGGGGACGCACCGCAGCTACACCTTC. Protein sequence: CASSTWTGGTHRSYTF.

V and J are TRBV28 and TRBJ2-3; TRBD2 matches at 9 bases. The CDR3 is made up of 18 amino acids. V trimming: 2 bases; J trimming: 7 bases; junction bases outside the gene matches: 16. Germline V gives CDR1 MDHEN, CDR2 SYDVKM. Here the CDR3 reads CASSLGVRGAGGRNTQYF. The CDR3 DNA follows: TGTGCCAGCAGTTTAGGGGTTCGTGGAGCGGGGGGCAGGAATACGCAGTATTTT.

Only a few counts were recorded for this clonotype. The rearrangement joins TRBV11-2 to TRBJ1-2, with a weak D call TRBD1 (5 bases). CDR1 is SGHAT, CDR2 FQNNGV, per germline. Trimming pared 2 bases from V and 2 bases from J, leaving 12 bases between. The CDR3 runs to 15 residues. CDR3 nucleotide sequence: TGTGCCAGCAGCTTAAAGGACACCCAGAACTATGGCTACACCTTC. Translation gives CASSLKDTQNYGYTF.

The rearrangement uses TRBV11-2 and TRBJ2-1; 8 bases align to TRBD2. The V segment lost 5 bases and the J segment 7 bases; nucleotides outside the gene matches: 19. This CDR3 comprises 18 residues. CDR1 and CDR2 from the germline V gene are SGHAT and FQNNGV. CDR3 sequence reads: CASSRDGKLAVYGNEQFF. The CDR3 nucleotides read TGTGCCAGCAGCCGGGACGGGAAACTAGCGGTGTATGGAAATGAGCAGTTCTTC.

The rearrangement uses TRBV29-1 and TRBJ1-2, with TRBD1 identical over 8 bases. V shed 6 bases, J shed 2 bases, and the junction held 11 bases outside the gene matches. The CDR3 length is 15 residues. Germline V gene lookup returns CDR1 SQVTM and CDR2 ANQGSEA. For the CDR3, the DNA is TGCAGCGTCTCCCAAGGACAGGGAGAAAACTATGGCTACACCTTC. This encodes CSVSQGQGENYGYTF.

The genes are TRBV7-9 and TRBJ1-5, with D unresolved. Deletions cut 2 bases from V and 8 bases from J, with 7 bases between. Germline values: CDR1 SEHNR, CDR2 FQNEAQ (reference sequence). The CDR3 covers 12 residues. CDR3 loop: CASSLIAEPQHF. DNA for the CDR3: TGTGCCAGCAGCTTAATCGCAGAGCCCCAGCATTTT.

The rearrangement uses TRBV7-2 and TRBJ1-1, with D possibly TRBD1 on 5 matching bases. The germline CDR1 and CDR2 sequences are SGHTA and FQGNSA. This CDR3 contains 14 residues. The V end was cut by 7 bases, the J end by 1 base, with 13 bases between. CDR3: CASMSGGGNTEAFF. In DNA, the CDR3 is TGTGCCAGCATGTCGGGCGGGGGGAACACTGAAGCTTTCTTT. The whole variable domain, filled in from reference TRBV7-2 and TRBJ1-1, reads GAGVSQSPSNKVTEKGKDVELRCDPISGHTALYWYRQSLGQGLEFLIYFQGNSAPDKSGLPSDRFSAERTGGSVSTLTIQRTQQEDSAVYLCASMSGGGNTEAFFGQGTRLTVV.

This clonotype was seen once. The gene calls are TRBV5-1 and TRBJ1-1; D gene ambiguous. Germline V gene data show CDR1 as SGHRS and CDR2 as YFSETQ. This CDR3 is 14 amino acids long. V shed 4 bases and J shed 3 bases, with 13 bases lying between them. The CDR3 DNA reads as TGCGCCAGCAGCCGTGGGATGGGAGACACTGAAGCTTTCTTT. Its translation is CASSRGMGDTEAFF.

This clonotype was detected many times. The J gene is TRBJ2-3, the V gene TRBV5-6, with D possibly being TRBD2 (6 bases). This CDR3 is built from 14 residues. V dropped 5 bases and J dropped 3 bases, with 13 bases sitting between them. Germline CDR1 SGHDT, CDR2 YYEEEE. The CDR3 DNA is TGTGCCAGCAGGTCTGTCCGGGGGACAGATACGCAGTATTTT. Residues: CASRSVRGTDTQYF.

The chain joins TRBV6-6 to TRBJ2-6; 9 bases align to TRBD1. From germline, CDR1 is MNHNY and CDR2 SVGAGI (reference sequence). V lost 5 bases, J lost 4 bases, and 9 bases stayed unmatched. The CDR3 consists of 17 residues. The CDR3 coding sequence is TGTGCCAGCAGTCGAGACAGGGGGACGGGAGGGGCCAACGTCCTGACTTTC. Protein product: CASSRDRGTGGANVLTF.

This clonotype was observed a handful of times. The gene calls are TRBV2 and TRBJ2-1; 10 bases fit TRBD2. This CDR3 has 15 residues. The V segment lost 3 bases and the J segment 12 bases; nucleotides outside the gene matches: 11. Germline CDR1 reads SNHLY; CDR2 reads FYNNEI. CDR3 protein: CASSEFPSGGPGQFF. The CDR3 bases are TGTGCCAGCAGTGAGTTCCCTAGCGGGGGTCCGGGGCAGTTCTTC.

The chain links TRBV12-3 or TRBV12-4 to TRBJ2-7; TRBD2 agrees at 7 bases. V dropped 5 bases and J dropped 1; count of bases not matched to a gene: 14. CDR3 length equals 17 residues. CDR3 region: CASSGYAGVLNSYEQYF. The DNA of the CDR3 is TGTGCCAGCAGTGGGTACGCGGGGGTCCTAAATTCCTACGAGCAGTACTTC.

The rearrangement joins TRBV3-1 to TRBJ2-7, with 8 bases matching TRBD2. Germline V gene lookup returns CDR1 LGHDT and CDR2 YNNKEL (reference sequence). This CDR3 is 16 amino acids long. Trimming took 1 base from V and 2 from J; bases not matched to a gene: 7. The CDR3 nucleotides read TGTGCCAGCAGCCAAGTTGAGGGCGGGGGGACCTACGAGCAGTACTTC. This encodes CASSQVEGGGTYEQYF.

The count of this clonotype is one. Possible read error: a much larger clone is one base away. This chain uses TRBV6-6 with TRBJ2-5; TRBD2 is a possible D gene (6 bases). The DNA matches TRBJ2-1 better at its end, which makes the J call doubtful. This CDR3 is built from 15 residues. Germline V gene sequence: CDR1 MNHNY, CDR2 SVGAGI (reference sequence). As DNA, the CDR3 is TGTGCCAGCAGTTACGGTGCGCAGGCGGGGTACGAGCAGTTCTTC. It codes for CASSYGAQAGYEQFF.

There are a few counts of this clonotype. The genes are TRBV12-3 or TRBV12-4 and TRBJ2-1; 8 nucleotides agree with TRBD2. This CDR3 spans 14 amino acids. The junction had 4 bases not matched to a gene; V was cut back by 2 bases and J by 7 bases. The chain's CDR3 is CASSLSGGTNEQFF. DNA of the CDR3: TGTGCCAGCAGTTTAAGCGGGGGAACTAATGAGCAGTTCTTC.